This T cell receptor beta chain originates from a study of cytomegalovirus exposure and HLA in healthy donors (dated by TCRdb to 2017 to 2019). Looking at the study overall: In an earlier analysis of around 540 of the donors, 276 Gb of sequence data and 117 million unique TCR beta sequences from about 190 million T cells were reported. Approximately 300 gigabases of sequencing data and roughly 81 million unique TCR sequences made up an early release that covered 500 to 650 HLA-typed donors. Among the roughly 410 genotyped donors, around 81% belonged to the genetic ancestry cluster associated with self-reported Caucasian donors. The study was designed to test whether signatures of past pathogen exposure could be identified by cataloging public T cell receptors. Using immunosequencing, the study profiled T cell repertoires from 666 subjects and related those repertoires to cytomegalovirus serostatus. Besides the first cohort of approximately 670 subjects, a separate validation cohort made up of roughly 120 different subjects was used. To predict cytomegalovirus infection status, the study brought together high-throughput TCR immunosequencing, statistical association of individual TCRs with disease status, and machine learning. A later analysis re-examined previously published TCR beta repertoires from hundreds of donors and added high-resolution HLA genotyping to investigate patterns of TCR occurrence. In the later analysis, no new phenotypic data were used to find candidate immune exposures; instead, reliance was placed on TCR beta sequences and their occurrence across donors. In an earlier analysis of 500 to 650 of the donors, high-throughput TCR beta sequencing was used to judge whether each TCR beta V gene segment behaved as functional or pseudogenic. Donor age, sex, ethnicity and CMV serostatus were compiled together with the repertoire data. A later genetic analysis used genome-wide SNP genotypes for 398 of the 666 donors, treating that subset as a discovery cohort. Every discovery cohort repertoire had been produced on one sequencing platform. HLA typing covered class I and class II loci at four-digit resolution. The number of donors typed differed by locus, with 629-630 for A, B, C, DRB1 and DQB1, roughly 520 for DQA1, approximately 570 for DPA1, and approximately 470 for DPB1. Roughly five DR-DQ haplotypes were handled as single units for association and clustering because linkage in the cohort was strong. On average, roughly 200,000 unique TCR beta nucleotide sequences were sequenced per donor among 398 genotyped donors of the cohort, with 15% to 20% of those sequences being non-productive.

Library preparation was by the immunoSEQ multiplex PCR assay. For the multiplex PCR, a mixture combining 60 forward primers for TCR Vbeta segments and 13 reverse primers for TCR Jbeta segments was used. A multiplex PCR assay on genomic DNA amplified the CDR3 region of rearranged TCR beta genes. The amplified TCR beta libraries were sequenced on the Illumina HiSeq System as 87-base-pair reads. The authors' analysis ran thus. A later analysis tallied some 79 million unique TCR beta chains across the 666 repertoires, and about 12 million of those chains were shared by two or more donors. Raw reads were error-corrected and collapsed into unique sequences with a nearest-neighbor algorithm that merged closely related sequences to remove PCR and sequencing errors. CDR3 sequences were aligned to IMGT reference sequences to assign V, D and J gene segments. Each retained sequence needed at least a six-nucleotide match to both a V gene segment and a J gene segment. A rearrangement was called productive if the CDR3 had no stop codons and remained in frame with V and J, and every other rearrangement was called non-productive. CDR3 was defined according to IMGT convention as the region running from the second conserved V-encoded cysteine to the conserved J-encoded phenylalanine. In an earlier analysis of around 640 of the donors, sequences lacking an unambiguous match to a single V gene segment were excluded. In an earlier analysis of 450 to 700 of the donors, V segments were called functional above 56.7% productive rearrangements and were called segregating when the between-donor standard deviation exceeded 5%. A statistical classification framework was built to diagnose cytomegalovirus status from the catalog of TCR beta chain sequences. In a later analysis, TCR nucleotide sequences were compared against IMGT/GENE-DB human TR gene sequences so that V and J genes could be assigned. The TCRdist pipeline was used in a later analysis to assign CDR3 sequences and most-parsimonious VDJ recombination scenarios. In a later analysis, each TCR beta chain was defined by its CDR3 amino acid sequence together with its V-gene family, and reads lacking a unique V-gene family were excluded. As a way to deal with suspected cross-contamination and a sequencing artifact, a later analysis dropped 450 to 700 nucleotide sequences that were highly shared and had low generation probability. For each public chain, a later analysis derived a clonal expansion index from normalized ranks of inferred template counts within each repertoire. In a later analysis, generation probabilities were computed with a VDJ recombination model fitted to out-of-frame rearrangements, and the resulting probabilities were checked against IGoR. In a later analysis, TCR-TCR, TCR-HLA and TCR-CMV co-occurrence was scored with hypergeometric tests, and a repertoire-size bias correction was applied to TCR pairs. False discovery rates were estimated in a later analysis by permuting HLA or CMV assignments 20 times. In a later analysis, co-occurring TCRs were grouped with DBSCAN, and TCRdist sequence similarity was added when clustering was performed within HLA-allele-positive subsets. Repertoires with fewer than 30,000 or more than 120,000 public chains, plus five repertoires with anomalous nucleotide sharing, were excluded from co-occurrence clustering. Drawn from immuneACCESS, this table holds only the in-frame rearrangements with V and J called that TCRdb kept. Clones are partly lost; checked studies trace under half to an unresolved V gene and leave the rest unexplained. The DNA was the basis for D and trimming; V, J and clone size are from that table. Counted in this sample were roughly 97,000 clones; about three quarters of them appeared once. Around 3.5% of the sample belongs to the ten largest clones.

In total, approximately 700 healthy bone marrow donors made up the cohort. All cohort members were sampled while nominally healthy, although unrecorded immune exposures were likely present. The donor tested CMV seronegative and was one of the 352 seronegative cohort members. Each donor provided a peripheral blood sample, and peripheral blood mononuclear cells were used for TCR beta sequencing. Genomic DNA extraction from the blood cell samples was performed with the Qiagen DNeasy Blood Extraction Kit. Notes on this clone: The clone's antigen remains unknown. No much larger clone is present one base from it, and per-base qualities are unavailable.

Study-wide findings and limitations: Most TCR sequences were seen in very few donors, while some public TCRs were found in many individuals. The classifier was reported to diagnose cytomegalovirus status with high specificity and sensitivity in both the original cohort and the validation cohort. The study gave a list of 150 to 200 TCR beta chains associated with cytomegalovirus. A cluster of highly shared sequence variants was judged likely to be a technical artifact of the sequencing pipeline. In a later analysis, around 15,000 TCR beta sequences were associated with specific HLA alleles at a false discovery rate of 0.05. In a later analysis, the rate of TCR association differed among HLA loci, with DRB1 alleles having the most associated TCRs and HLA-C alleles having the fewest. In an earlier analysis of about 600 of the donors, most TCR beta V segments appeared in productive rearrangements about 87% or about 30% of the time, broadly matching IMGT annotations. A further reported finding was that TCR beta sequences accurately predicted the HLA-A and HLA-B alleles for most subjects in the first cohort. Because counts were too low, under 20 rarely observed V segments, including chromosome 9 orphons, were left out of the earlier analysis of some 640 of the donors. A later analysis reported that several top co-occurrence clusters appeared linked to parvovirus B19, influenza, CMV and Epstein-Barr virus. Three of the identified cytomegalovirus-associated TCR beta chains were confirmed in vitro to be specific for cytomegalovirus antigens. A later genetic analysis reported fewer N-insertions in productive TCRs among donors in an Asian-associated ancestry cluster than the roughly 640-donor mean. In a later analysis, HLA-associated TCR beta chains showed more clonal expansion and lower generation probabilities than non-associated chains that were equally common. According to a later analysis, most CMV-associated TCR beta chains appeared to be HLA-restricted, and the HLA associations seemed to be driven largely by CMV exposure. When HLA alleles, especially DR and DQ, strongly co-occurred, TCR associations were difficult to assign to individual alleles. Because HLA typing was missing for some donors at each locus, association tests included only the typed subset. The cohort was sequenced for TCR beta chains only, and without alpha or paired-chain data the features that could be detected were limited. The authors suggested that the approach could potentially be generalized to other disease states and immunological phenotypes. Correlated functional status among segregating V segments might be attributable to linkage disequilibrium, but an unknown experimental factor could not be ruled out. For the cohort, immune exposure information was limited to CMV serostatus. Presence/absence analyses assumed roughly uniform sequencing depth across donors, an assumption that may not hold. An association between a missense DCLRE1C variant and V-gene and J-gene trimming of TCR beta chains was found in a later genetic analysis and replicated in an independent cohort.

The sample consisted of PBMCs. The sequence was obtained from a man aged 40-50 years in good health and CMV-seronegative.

CDR3 reads: CASSLAGGGYEQYF. The sequenced DNA: TGTGCCAGCAGCTTAGCCGGAGGTGGGTACGAGCAGTACTTC. Recombination joined TRBV7-9 with TRBJ2-5, and TRBD2 may be the D gene, going by 5 matching bases. The better agreement between TRBJ2-7 and the DNA end casts doubt on the J call. Its CDR3 holds 14 amino acids, cysteine through phenylalanine. The sequence is cut down to CDR3 DNA, 42 bases in frame from base 1. CDR1 and CDR2 were assigned from the germline V gene (reference sequence) as SEHNR and FQNEAQ.